The clone carrying this T cell receptor (beta chain) turned up a few times. Its antigen is undetermined. The sample comes from a study of metastatic and nonmetastatic thyroid tumors. General observations from the study: Reportedly, malignant thyroid tumors had significantly higher TCR beta diversity than benign nodules, in blood and tumor.

TCRdb recomputed clones from the PCR reads via MiXCR. The table includes about 14,000 clones, roughly 23% detected once. All patients were treatment-naive before thyroid surgery. The CDR3 has 15 amino acids. Trimming left V 0 bases short and J 4 bases short, with 10 bases between. Germline V gene data show CDR1 as GTSNPN and CDR2 as SVGIG (reference sequence). Sequenced sample: blood. This TCR was recovered from a female donor with papillary thyroid cancer or a benign thyroid nodule (not recorded which). Some clones in this sample may be carry-over from other donors' samples. The chain joins TRBV30 to TRBJ1-6; D might be TRBD1 (6 bases). CDR3 in DNA: TGTGCCTGGAGTGTAGGGGACACTTATAATTCACCCCTCCACTTT. It encodes CAWSVGDTYNSPLHF.